This T cell receptor (beta chain) is drawn from a study of response to subunit inactivated influenza vaccine. General study findings and limits: Authors suggested each seasonal influenza vaccination recruits few new T cells.

This clonotype was counted at least ten times. What it binds is unknown. From the RT-PCR reads, TCRdb called clonotypes with MiXCR, one entry per CDR3 protein. Of over 750,000 distinct CDR3 sequences listed, around 20% were seen once; the top ten hold roughly 10%. The sequences come from PBMCs from blood, collected around 5 days after vaccination. This TCR derives from a man in his fifties or sixties who received an inactivated influenza vaccine.

CDR3 region: CASSYSGAGTYNEQFF. The CDR3 nucleotides read TGCGCCAGCAGCTACAGCGGGGCAGGCACCTACAATGAGCAGTTCTTC. J is TRBJ2-1 and V is TRBV5-1; 7 bases agree with TRBD2. Germline V gene data show CDR1 as SGHRS and CDR2 as YFSETQ. CDR3 length: 16 amino acids. Trimming removed 3 bases from V and 2 bases from J; junction bases left unmatched: 8.